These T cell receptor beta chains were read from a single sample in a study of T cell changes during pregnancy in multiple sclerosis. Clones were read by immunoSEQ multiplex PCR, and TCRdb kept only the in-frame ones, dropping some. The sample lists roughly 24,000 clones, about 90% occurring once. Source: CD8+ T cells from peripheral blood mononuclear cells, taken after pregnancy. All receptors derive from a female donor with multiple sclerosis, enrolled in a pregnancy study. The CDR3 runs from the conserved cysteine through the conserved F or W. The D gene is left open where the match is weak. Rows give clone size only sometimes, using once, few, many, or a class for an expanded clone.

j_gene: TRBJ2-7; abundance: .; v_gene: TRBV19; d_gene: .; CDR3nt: TGTGCCAGTAGTATGGCGGGCTACGAGCAGTACTTC; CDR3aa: CASSMAGYEQYF
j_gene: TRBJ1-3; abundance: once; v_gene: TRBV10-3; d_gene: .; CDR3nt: TGTGCCATCAGTGAGCCCCGACAGGACTCTTTCTTCACCATATATTTT; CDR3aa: CAISEPRQDSFFTIYF
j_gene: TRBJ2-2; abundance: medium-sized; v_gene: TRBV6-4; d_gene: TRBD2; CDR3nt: TGTGCCAGCAGTGACAGTCAGCGGGGACTAACCGGGGAGCTGTTTTTT; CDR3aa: CASSDSQRGLTGELFF
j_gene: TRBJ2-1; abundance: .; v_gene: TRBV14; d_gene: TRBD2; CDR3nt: TGTGCCAGCAGCCTCCGTCGGGGGGGGCCAGACAATGAGCAGTTCTTC; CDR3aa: CASSLRRGGPDNEQFF
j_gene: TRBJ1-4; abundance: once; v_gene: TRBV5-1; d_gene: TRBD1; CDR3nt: TGCGCCAGCAGCCGAATGGAGGGGACAGGGGAAAAACTGTTTTTT; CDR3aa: CASSRMEGTGEKLFF
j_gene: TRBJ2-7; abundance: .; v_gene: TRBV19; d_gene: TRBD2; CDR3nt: TGTGCCAGTAGTCTACTAGCGGGGACGGGGGAGCAGTACTTC; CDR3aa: CASSLLAGTGEQYF
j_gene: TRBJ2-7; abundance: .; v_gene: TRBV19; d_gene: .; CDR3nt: TGTGCGACACTAGATACCAGCTACCAGCAGTACTTC; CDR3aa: CATLDTSYQQYF
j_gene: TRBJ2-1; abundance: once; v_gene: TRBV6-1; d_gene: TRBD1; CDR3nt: TGTGCCAGCAGTGACCACAGGGGGTCGTACAATGAGCAGTTCTTC; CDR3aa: CASSDHRGSYNEQFF
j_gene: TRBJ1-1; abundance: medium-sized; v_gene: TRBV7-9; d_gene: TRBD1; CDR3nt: TGTGCCAGTGAGCCCGGACAGGGCATGAACACTGAAGCTTTCTTT; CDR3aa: CASEPGQGMNTEAFF
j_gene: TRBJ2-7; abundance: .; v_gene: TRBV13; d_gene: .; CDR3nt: TGTGCCAGCAGCCATAAAGTGGGACTTAATTACGAGCAGTACTTC; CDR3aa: CASSHKVGLNYEQYF
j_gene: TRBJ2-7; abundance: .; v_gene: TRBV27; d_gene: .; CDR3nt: TGTGCCAGCAGTTTAACCAGCGGCTACGAGCAGTACTTC; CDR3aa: CASSLTSGYEQYF
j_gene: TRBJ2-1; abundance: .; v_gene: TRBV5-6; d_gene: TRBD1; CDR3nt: TGTGCCAGCAGCCCCCCGGGACAGGGGGATTACAATGAGCAGTTCTTC; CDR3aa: CASSPPGQGDYNEQFF
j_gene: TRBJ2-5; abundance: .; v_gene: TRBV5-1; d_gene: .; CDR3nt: TGCGCCAGCAGCACCCCGGGACTTTTCCAAGAGACCCAGTACTTC; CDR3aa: CASSTPGLFQETQYF
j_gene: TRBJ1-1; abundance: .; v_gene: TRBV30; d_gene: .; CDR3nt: TGTGCCTGGAGTCAGGGGAGGGGAGGATTGACTGAAGCTTTCTTT; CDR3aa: CAWSQGRGGLTEAFF
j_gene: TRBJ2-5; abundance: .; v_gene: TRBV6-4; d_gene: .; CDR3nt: TGTGCCAGCAGGTACAGGGTAAAATCTGGGGAGCAGTACTTC; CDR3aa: CASRYRVKSGEQYF
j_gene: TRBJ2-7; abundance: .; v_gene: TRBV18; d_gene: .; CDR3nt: TGTGCCAGCTCACCGCCCGTACCGCGCGAGCAGTACTTC; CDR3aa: CASSPPVPREQYF
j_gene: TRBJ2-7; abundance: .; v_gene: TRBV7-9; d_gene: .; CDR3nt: TGTGCCAGCAGCTTTGTACTCAATGGAGTCCACGAGCAGTACTTC; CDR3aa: CASSFVLNGVHEQYF
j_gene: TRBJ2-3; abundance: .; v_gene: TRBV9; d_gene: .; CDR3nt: TGTGCCAGCAGCGTTGGGCAGGGCGGTGCAGATACGCAGTATTTT; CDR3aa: CASSVGQGGADTQYF
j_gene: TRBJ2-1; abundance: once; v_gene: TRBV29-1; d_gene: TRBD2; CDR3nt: TGCAGCGCTGCCGTTGGAGCGGGAGATGTCAATGAGCAGTTCTTC; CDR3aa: CSAAVGAGDVNEQFF